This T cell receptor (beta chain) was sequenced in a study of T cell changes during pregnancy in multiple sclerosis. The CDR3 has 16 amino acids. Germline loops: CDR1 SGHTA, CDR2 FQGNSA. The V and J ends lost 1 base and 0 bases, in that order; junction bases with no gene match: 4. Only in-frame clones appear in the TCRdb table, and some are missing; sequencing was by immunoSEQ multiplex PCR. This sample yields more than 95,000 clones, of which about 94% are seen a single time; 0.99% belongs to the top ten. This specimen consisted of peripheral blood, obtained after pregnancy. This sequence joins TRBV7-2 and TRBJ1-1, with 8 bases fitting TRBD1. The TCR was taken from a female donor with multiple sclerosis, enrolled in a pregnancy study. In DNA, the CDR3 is TGTGCCAGCAGCTTAGTCCCGACAGGGGTGAACACTGAAGCTTTCTTT. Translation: CASSLVPTGVNTEAFF.